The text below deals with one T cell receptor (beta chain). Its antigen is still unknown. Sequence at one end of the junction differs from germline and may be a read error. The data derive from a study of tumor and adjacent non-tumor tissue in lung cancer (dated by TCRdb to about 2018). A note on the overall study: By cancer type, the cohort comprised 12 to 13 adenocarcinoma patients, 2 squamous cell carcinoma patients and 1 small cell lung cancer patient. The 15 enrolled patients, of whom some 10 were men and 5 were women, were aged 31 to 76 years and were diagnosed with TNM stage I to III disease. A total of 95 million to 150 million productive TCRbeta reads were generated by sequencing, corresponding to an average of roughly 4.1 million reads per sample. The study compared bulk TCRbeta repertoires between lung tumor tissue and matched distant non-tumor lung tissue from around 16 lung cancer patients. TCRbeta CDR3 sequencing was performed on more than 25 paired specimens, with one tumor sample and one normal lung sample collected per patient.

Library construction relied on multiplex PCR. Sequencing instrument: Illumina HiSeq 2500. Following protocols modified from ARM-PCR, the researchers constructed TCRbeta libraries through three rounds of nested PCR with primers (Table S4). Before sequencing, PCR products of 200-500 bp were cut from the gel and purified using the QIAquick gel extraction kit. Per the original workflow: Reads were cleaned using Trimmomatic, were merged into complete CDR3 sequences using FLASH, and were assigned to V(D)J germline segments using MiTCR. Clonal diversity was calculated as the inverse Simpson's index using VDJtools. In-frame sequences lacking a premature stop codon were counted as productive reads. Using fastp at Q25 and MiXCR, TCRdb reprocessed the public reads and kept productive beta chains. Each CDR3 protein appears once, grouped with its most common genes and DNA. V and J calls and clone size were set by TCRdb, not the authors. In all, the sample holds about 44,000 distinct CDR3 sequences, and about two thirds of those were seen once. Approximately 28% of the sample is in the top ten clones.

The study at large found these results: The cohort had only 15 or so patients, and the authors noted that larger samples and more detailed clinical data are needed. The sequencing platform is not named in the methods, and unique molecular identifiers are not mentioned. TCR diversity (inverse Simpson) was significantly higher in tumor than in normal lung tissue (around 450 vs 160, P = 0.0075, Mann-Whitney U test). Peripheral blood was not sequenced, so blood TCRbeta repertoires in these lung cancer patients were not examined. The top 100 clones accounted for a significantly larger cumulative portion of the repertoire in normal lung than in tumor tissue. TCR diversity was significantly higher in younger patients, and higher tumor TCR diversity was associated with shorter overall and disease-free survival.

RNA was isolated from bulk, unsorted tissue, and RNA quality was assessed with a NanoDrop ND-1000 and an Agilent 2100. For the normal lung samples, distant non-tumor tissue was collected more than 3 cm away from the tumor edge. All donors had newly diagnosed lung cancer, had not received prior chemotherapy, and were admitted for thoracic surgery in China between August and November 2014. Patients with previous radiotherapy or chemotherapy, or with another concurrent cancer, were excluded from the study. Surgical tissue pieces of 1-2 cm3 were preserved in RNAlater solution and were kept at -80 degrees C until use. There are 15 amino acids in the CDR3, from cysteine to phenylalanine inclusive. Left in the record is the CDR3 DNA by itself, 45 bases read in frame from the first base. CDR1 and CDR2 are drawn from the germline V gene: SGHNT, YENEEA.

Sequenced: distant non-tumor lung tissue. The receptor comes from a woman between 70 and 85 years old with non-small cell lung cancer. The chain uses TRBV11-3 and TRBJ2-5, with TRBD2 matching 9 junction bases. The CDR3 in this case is CANSLAGVSQETQYF. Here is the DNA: TGTGCCAACAGCTTAGCGGGAGTCTCCCAAGAGACCCAGTACTTC.